This T cell receptor (beta chain) was retrieved from a study of blood T cells in healthy people across ages. At the level of the study: About one barcoded beta molecule was captured per two T cells (by template switching). Regarding the study as a whole: Naive and antigen-experienced cells could not be conclusively compared, given unsorted PBMCs. It was found that TCR beta diversity correlated strongly with the percentage of naive T cells.

Next came a second PCR, run for about 7 to 12 cycles, which used a sample-barcoded 5' primer along with a J-beta primer mix. MiXCR was run by TCRdb on the 5' RACE reads, yielding one entry per CDR3 protein. The table shows fewer than 900,000 distinct CDR3 sequences, with roughly 49% occurring only once. Those donating, healthy Caucasian individuals from Russia, were aged roughly 6 to 90. This clonotype has more than one count but fewer than ten. Its antigen is currently unknown. The sample taken for sequencing was blood. The sequence was collected from a woman aged 60-75 years in good health.

In nucleotides, the CDR3 is TGTGCCAGCAGCGCCTCGGGACTAGCGGAGAGCTCCTACAATGAGCAGTTCTTC. Protein product: CASSASGLAESSYNEQFF. This sequence joins TRBV4-2 and TRBJ2-1; TRBD2 matches at 11 bases. The germline V gene encodes CDR1 LGHNA and CDR2 YNFKEQ. J lost 0 bases, V lost 5 bases, and 9 bases had no gene match. This CDR3 comprises 18 residues.